These 18 T cell receptor beta chains share one sample of origin, sequenced in a study of blood T cell repertoires in COVID-19. Assay: immunoSEQ multiplex PCR; the TCRdb copy retains only in-frame clones and omits some. The table has 150,000 or so clones, around nine tenths seen once; the top ten hold about 1.5%. Sequenced sample: peripheral blood. The receptors here all came from a woman aged 60-75 years with acute or convalescent COVID-19.

The genes are TRBV28 and TRBJ1-2, with D unclear. CDR1 MDHEN and CDR2 SYDVKM come from the germline V gene. Trimming removed 3 bases at V and 0 bases at J, with 8 bases between. This CDR3 has 14 amino acids. CDR3 region: CASSLGRTNYGYTF. CDR3 DNA: TGTGCCAGCAGTTTGGGCAGGACTAACTATGGCTACACCTTC.

The chain links TRBV28 to TRBJ2-1; the D gene is possibly TRBD2 (5 bases). The CDR3 contains 12 residues. Trimming took off 5 bases at V and 6 bases at J, with 8 bases between the two ends. In germline, CDR1 is MDHEN, CDR2 SYDVKM. CDR3 sequence: CASSPSPNEQFF. CDR3 bases: TGTGCCAGCAGTCCTAGCCCCAATGAGCAGTTCTTC.

This clone was seen more than once but under ten times. This chain uses TRBV6-6 with TRBJ2-3; 13 bases line up with TRBD2. After removal of 5 bases from V and 0 bases from J, the junction contained 8 bases not matched to a gene. The CDR3 covers 18 residues. Germline values: CDR1 MNHNY, CDR2 SVGAGI (reference sequence). The CDR3 is CASSRTSGGLSSTDTQYF. In nucleotides, the CDR3 is TGTGCCAGCAGTCGGACTAGCGGGGGACTATCTAGCACAGATACGCAGTATTTT.

The chain carries TRBV11-2 and TRBJ2-1, with 11 bases lining up with TRBD2. Germline CDR1 and CDR2: SGHAT and FQNNGV. V shed 3 bases and J 4 bases; nucleotides not matched to a gene: 5. This CDR3 has 16 residues. The CDR3 here is CASSFLLAGGYNEQFF. The CDR3 region has the DNA TGTGCCAGCAGCTTCCTCTTAGCGGGGGGGTACAATGAGCAGTTCTTC.

The chain employs TRBV28 and TRBJ1-4; perhaps TRBD1 as D (5 bases). Germline lookup yields CDR1 MDHEN and CDR2 SYDVKM. The V end lost 7 bases, the J end lost 7 bases, and 22 bases lay between the germline ends. This CDR3 has 16 amino acids. The CDR3 region is CASTVGGGSISEKLFF. The CDR3 bases are TGTGCCAGCACGGTGGGGGGGGGAAGTATAAGTGAAAAACTGTTTTTT.

The chain joins TRBV4-1 to TRBJ1-2, with 11 bases that match TRBD1. J was trimmed by 8 bases and V by 6 bases; bases with no gene match: 8. Per germline, CDR1 MGHRA and CDR2 YSYEKL. CDR3 size: 14 residues. The CDR3 is CASRGTGGAGGYTF. CDR3 nucleotide sequence: TGCGCCAGCAGGGGGACAGGGGGGGCAGGCGGCTACACCTTC.

This clone appeared a few times. The chain uses TRBV2 and TRBJ1-6; D might be TRBD1 (6 bases). The CDR3 has 13 residues. The germline CDR1 and CDR2 sequences are SNHLY and FYNNEI. Trimming took off 8 bases at V and 6 bases at J, with 11 bases between the two ends. The CDR3 nucleotides read TGTGCCAGCGGGCAGGGGCGTAATTCACCCCTCCACTTT. Translating gives CASGQGRNSPLHF.

The chain joins TRBV6-5 to TRBJ1-1; perhaps TRBD1 as D (5 bases). The CDR3 runs to 14 residues. Germline values: CDR1 MNHEY, CDR2 SVGAGI. Trimming pared 0 bases from V and 0 bases from J, leaving 5 bases between. CDR3 residues: CASSYSTVNTEAFF. In nucleotides, the CDR3 is TGTGCCAGCAGTTACTCGACAGTGAACACTGAAGCTTTCTTT.

The chain is built from TRBV27 and TRBJ1-1; TRBD1 matches at 7 bases. Germline values: CDR1 MNHEY, CDR2 SMNVEV (reference sequence). The CDR3 spans 14 residues. Trimming removed 3 bases from V and 5 bases from J; junction bases left unmatched: 6. The CDR3 spells CASSFPGGGTEAFF. The CDR3 DNA sequence: TGTGCCAGCAGTTTTCCAGGGGGAGGAACTGAAGCTTTCTTT.

The genes are TRBV19 and TRBJ1-1, with 11 bases that match TRBD1. J was trimmed by 3 bases and V by 7 bases; bases with no gene match: 7. The CDR3 contains 15 residues. The germline gives CDR1 LNHDA, CDR2 SQIVND (reference sequence). The CDR3 protein is CASTGQGAGYTEAFF. CDR3 DNA sequence: TGTGCCAGTACAGGACAGGGGGCTGGCTACACTGAAGCTTTCTTT.

The V and J genes are TRBV7-9 and TRBJ1-2; 7 bases align to TRBD1. Germline CDR1 SEHNR, CDR2 FQNEAQ (reference sequence). The CDR3 sequence is 12 residues long. Losses at the gene ends were 5 bases for V and 8 bases for J; bases not matched to a gene: 5. For the CDR3, the DNA is TGTGCCAGCAGCCCGGACAGGCGAGGCTACACCTTC. As protein: CASSPDRRGYTF.

The chain links TRBV27 to TRBJ2-3; 9 positions match TRBD1. The V and J ends lost 4 bases and 2 bases, in that order; junction bases with no gene match: 4. The CDR3 spans 15 residues. CDR1 is MNHEY, CDR2 SMNVEV, per germline (reference sequence). CDR3 nucleotide sequence: TGTGCCAGCAGTTCAGGGACAGGGAACACAGATACGCAGTATTTT. Amino acid sequence: CASSSGTGNTDTQYF.

This clone was found a few times. V usage is TRBV11-3 and J usage is TRBJ2-2; no reliable D call. V lost 3 bases to trimming and J lost 2 bases, with 7 bases between them. The CDR3 has 14 amino acids. Looked up from germline, CDR1 is SGHNT and CDR2 is YENEEA. In DNA, the CDR3 is TGTGCCAGCAGCTTCGGCGGCAACACCGGGGAGCTGTTTTTT. Its translation is CASSFGGNTGELFF.

The CDR3 spells CASTQALSSNQPQHF. CDR3 in DNA: TGTGCCAGCACACAGGCACTTTCTAGCAATCAGCCCCAGCATTTT. The chain employs TRBV7-2 and TRBJ1-5, with D tentatively TRBD1 (5 bases). CDR3 length: 15 residues. Germline V lookup: CDR1 SGHTA, CDR2 FQGNSA. Trimming removed 7 bases from V and 0 bases from J, with 13 bases in between. The whole variable domain, remainder taken from reference TRBV7-2 and TRBJ1-5, is GAGVSQSPSNKVTEKGKDVELRCDPISGHTALYWYRQSLGQGLEFLIYFQGNSAPDKSGLPSDRFSAERTGGSVSTLTIQRTQQEDSAVYLCASTQALSSNQPQHFGDGTRLSIL.

The chain joins TRBV19 to TRBJ1-6; 7 bases fit TRBD1. Germline V gene data show CDR1 as LNHDA and CDR2 as SQIVND (reference sequence). The CDR3 extends over 15 amino acids. Unmatched junction bases numbered 7, after V lost 4 bases and J lost 7 bases. The CDR3, as DNA: TGTGCCAGTAGTAGACGACAGGGACCCAATTCACCCCTCCACTTT. Encoded protein: CASSRRQGPNSPLHF.

This chain connects TRBV9 to TRBJ1-2; 7 bases fit TRBD1. The CDR3 spans 19 residues. With 3 bases clipped from V and 0 bases from J, the junction kept 17 bases outside the gene matches. CDR1 SGDLS and CDR2 YYNGEE come from the germline V gene. This chain's CDR3 is CASSAPTGTASETNYGYTF. The CDR3 region has the DNA TGTGCCAGCAGCGCCCCAACCGGGACAGCAAGCGAGACTAACTATGGCTACACCTTC.

This clone occurred once. This sequence joins TRBV7-2 and TRBJ1-2, with a tentative D call TRBD1 (5 bases). CDR1 and CDR2 from the germline V gene are SGHTA and FQGNSA. This CDR3 is 17 amino acids long. Trimming removed 3 bases from V and 0 bases from J, with 17 bases in between. The CDR3 region is CASSLTAGGTPNYGYTF. CDR3 DNA sequence: TGTGCCAGCAGCTTGACGGCTGGGGGGACGCCTAACTATGGCTACACCTTC.

This sequence joins TRBV5-6 and TRBJ1-6; 10 bases fit TRBD1. Germline trimming cut 4 bases from V and 9 bases from J; bases unmatched to any gene: 4. Per the germline V gene, CDR1 is SGHDT and CDR2 is YYEEEE. CDR3 length equals 14 residues. CDR3 sequence (DNA): TGTGCCAGCAGCGAGGACAGGGGGGCTTCACCCCTCCACTTT. It is translated as CASSEDRGASPLHF.